This T cell receptor (beta chain) originates from a study of blood T cell repertoires in COVID-19. Study in general: PBMCs, B-cell-depleted T cells, or T cells provided the cDNA or gDNA that made up the material.

The CDR3 totals 14 residues. From germline, CDR1 is GTSNPN and CDR2 SVGIG (reference sequence). Trimming cost V 1 base and J 4 bases, with 13 bases left between them. In the original workflow: Amplifying reference gene primers gave estimates of nucleated cell counts. Data came from immunoSEQ multiplex PCR; TCRdb stores just in-frame clones and leaves some out. V, J and clone size derive from that table, while D and trimming were established from the DNA sequence. The table includes around 150,000 clones, 80% to 90% detected once. J is TRBJ1-2 and V is TRBV30; tentatively, D is TRBD1 (5 bases). The sample taken for sequencing was peripheral blood. The receptor was derived from a man in his 70s with acute or convalescent COVID-19. The CDR3 DNA follows: TGTGCCTGGAGTGAAGGGGCTTATTTCTATGGCTACACCTTC. Translating it yields CAWSEGAYFYGYTF.